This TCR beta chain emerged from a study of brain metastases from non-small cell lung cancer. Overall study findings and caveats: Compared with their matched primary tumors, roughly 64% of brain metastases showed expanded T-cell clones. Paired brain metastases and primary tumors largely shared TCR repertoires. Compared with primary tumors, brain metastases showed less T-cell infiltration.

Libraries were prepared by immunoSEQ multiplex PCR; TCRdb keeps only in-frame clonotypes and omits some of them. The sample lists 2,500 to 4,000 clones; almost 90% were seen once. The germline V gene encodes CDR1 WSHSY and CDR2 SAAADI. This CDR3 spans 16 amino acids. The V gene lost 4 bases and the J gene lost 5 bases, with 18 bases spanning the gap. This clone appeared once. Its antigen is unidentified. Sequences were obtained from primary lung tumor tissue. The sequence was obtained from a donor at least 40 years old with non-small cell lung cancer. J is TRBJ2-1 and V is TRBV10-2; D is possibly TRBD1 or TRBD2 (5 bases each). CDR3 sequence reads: CASSVTGLTENNEQFF. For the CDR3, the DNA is TGCGCCAGCAGTGTAACAGGACTGACGGAGAACAATGAGCAGTTCTTC.